What follows are 24 T cell receptor beta chains derived from one specimen sequenced in a study of T cell changes during pregnancy in multiple sclerosis. TCRdb keeps only in-frame clones here, not all; method: immunoSEQ multiplex PCR. This sample has roughly 18,000 clones; roughly four fifths occur once, and the top ten carry roughly 10%. Sequences were derived from CD8+ T cells from peripheral blood mononuclear cells, sampled in the second trimester of pregnancy. These receptors were collected from a female donor in good health, enrolled as a control in a pregnancy study.

The chain combines TRBV19 with TRBJ2-5; 7 bases are a match to TRBD1. Germline V lookup: CDR1 LNHDA, CDR2 SQIVND (reference sequence). Losses at the gene ends were 6 bases for V and 0 bases for J; bases not matched to a gene: 7. The CDR3 runs 15 residues. The CDR3 protein is CASRVRDSNQETQYF. In nucleotides, the CDR3 is TGTGCCAGTAGAGTCCGGGACAGCAACCAAGAGACCCAGTACTTC.

The CDR3 spells CAISEEGNLNTEAFF. The CDR3 DNA is TGTGCCATCAGTGAGGAGGGCAATCTGAACACTGAAGCTTTCTTT. V gene TRBV10-3 combines with J gene TRBJ1-1; D not certain. The CDR3 is 15 residues long. The V gene's germline CDR1 is ENHRY and CDR2 SYGVKD. Trimming took 2 bases from V and 0 from J, leaving 10 bases between them.

This clone was observed a single time. This chain links TRBV5-1 with TRBJ2-1; TRBD2 is a possible D gene (6 bases). CDR1 SGHRS and CDR2 YFSETQ come from the germline V gene. This CDR3 is built from 12 residues. The germline V and J ends were trimmed by 3 bases and 7 bases, with 8 bases remaining between them. The chain's CDR3 is CASSSEGNEQFF. The CDR3 DNA is TGCGCCAGCAGCTCGGAGGGGAATGAGCAGTTCTTC.

This chain uses TRBV15 with TRBJ2-6; a possible D gene is TRBD2 (5 bases). There are 14 residues in the CDR3. The V gene lost 4 bases and the J gene lost 4 bases, with 8 bases spanning the gap. Per the germline V gene, CDR1 is LNHNV and CDR2 is YYDKDF (reference sequence). CDR3 in DNA: TGTGCCACCAGCACGGGGTCCGGGGCCAACGTCCTGACTTTC. Amino acids: CATSTGSGANVLTF.

V is TRBV30 and J is TRBJ1-2; D is possibly TRBD1 (5 bases). Trimming took 7 bases from V and 8 from J, leaving 11 bases between them. The CDR3 is 10 amino acids. The V gene's germline CDR1 is GTSNPN and CDR2 SVGIG (reference sequence). The CDR3 coding sequence is TGTGCCTTTAGGGGAGGAGGCTACACCTTC. Protein: CAFRGGGYTF.

This clone was recorded a few times. This chain uses TRBV6-5 with TRBJ1-4; unclear D gene. CDR3 length equals 11 residues. Germline CDR1 reads MNHEY; CDR2 reads SVGAGI. Trimming cost V 10 bases and J 5 bases, with 8 bases left between them. The CDR3 DNA is TGTGCCACAGGACTAAATGAAAAACTGTTTTTT. This encodes CATGLNEKLFF.

The genes are TRBV7-2 and TRBJ1-1, with 8 positions matching TRBD1. Looked up from germline, CDR1 is SGHTA and CDR2 is FQGNSA. V lost 5 bases and J lost 3; bases outside the gene matches: 8. The CDR3 length is 15 residues. The CDR3 coding sequence is TGTGCCAGCAGCACCAGACAGGGGACGGACACTGAAGCTTTCTTT. Amino acids: CASSTRQGTDTEAFF.

The genes are TRBV6-5 and TRBJ1-1, with TRBD1 identical over 12 bases. The CDR3 loop spans 16 amino acids. V lost 2 bases to trimming and J lost 1 base; unmatched junction nucleotides: 2. Germline lookup yields CDR1 MNHEY and CDR2 SVGAGI. CDR3 in DNA: TGTGCCAGCAGTTACCGGGACAGGGGGCCGAACACTGAAGCTTTCTTT. As protein: CASSYRDRGPNTEAFF.

The rearrangement joins TRBV18 to TRBJ2-1; TRBD2 aligns across 10 bases. This CDR3 is built from 17 residues. With 3 bases clipped from V and 7 bases from J, the junction kept 12 bases outside the gene matches. Germline CDR1 reads KGHSH; CDR2 reads LQKENI. The CDR3 sequence is CASSPASGGASGNEQFF. The CDR3 region has the DNA TGTGCCAGCTCACCGGCGAGCGGGGGGGCTTCGGGGAATGAGCAGTTCTTC.

The chain is built from TRBV4-3 and TRBJ1-1; TRBD1 agrees at 7 bases. This CDR3 has 15 amino acids. J gave up 1 base and V 1 base, and 3 bases lay outside the gene matches. Germline V lookup: CDR1 LGHNA, CDR2 YSLEER. CDR3 loop: CASSQVRTGNTEAFF. The CDR3 region has the DNA TGCGCCAGCAGCCAAGTCAGGACAGGGAACACTGAAGCTTTCTTT.

The rearrangement links TRBV4-3 to TRBJ1-6; D remains ambiguous. Germline V gene lookup returns CDR1 LGHNA and CDR2 YSLEER. This CDR3 contains 18 residues. Trimming left V 1 base short and J 0 bases short, with 13 bases between. The CDR3 protein is CASSQGSRASSYNSPLHF. CDR3 DNA sequence: TGCGCCAGCAGCCAAGGGTCGCGGGCGAGCTCCTATAATTCACCCCTCCACTTT.

The chain uses TRBV7-8 and TRBJ1-1, with D tentatively TRBD1 (5 bases). The germline CDR1 and CDR2 sequences are SGHVS and FQNEAQ. This CDR3 contains 15 residues. V gave up 1 base and J gave up 5 bases, with 14 bases separating them. The CDR3 nucleotides are TGTGCCAGCAGCTTAGGTTTTCAGGGCTGGACTGAAGCTTTCTTT. Translating it yields CASSLGFQGWTEAFF.

As for this clone: The sample carries other DNA sequences with the same CDR3. This chain connects TRBV5-6 to TRBJ2-7; D is unclear. CDR1 is SGHDT and CDR2 is YYEEEE in the germline V gene. Trimming stripped 0 bases from V and 4 bases from J, with 11 bases between. This CDR3 is 14 amino acids long. The CDR3 protein is CASSLGQTPYEQYF. The CDR3 DNA is TGTGCCAGCAGCTTGGGCCAAACACCATACGAGCAGTACTTC.

The chain couples TRBV13 to TRBJ2-7; D perhaps matches TRBD1 (6 bases). Trimming cost V 5 bases and J 0 bases, with 11 bases left between them. The CDR3 totals 14 residues. Germline V gives CDR1 PRHDT, CDR2 FYEKMQ (reference sequence). The CDR3 region is CASSPRDTSYEQYF. CDR3 coding DNA: TGTGCCAGCAGCCCACGGGACACCTCCTACGAGCAGTACTTC.

This chain joins TRBV14 and TRBJ1-1; possibly TRBD1 for D (5 bases). Germline V CDR1 and CDR2: SGHDN, FVKESK. The CDR3 loop spans 11 amino acids. Between the trimmed V and J ends, which lost 5 bases and 10 bases, there was a span of 11 bases. The CDR3 region is CASSLGGAAFF. CDR3 nucleotide sequence: TGTGCCAGCAGCTTGGGGGGAGCAGCTTTCTTT.

V is TRBV29-1 and J is TRBJ1-2; D gene ambiguous. There are 15 residues in the CDR3. V lost 7 bases and J 0 bases, leaving 18 bases between the germline ends. Germline V gene data show CDR1 as SQVTM and CDR2 as ANQGSEA. The CDR3 DNA reads as TGCAGCGCTATATTAATGTCCCTTGCTAACTATGGCTACACCTTC. Translation gives CSAILMSLANYGYTF.

The J gene is TRBJ1-6, the V gene TRBV4-3; D is perhaps TRBD1 (5 bases). CDR1 is LGHNA and CDR2 is YSLEER in the germline V gene. Trimming stripped 0 bases from V and 4 bases from J, with 13 bases between. The CDR3 totals 17 residues. In nucleotides, the CDR3 is TGCGCCAGCAGCCAAGATCGAGACAGATTGTATAATTCACCCCTCCACTTT. It specifies CASSQDRDRLYNSPLHF.

The rearrangement links TRBV7-9 to TRBJ2-7; no reliable D call. V lost 5 bases, J lost 2 bases, and 4 bases lay in between. Germline values: CDR1 SEHNR, CDR2 FQNEAQ (reference sequence). The CDR3 spans 11 residues. This CDR3 reads CASSAAYEQYF. Written as DNA, the CDR3 is TGTGCCAGCAGCGCAGCCTACGAGCAGTACTTC.

V usage is TRBV6-1 and J usage is TRBJ1-4; D not certain. This CDR3 is 14 amino acids long. The ends were cut back, 3 bases at V and 8 bases at J, with 13 bases in the middle. Germline loops: CDR1 MNHNS, CDR2 SASEGT. Here the CDR3 reads CASSEAGTGEKLFF. The CDR3 coding sequence is TGTGCCAGCAGTGAGGCAGGTACGGGAGAAAAACTGTTTTTT.

This rearrangement joins TRBV4-2 to TRBJ2-5, with D perhaps matching TRBD2 (6 bases). In germline, CDR1 is LGHNA, CDR2 YNFKEQ. CDR3 length: 15 amino acids. The ends were cut back, 0 bases at V and 1 base at J, with 9 bases in the middle. Here the CDR3 DNA reads TGTGCCAGCAGCCAAGACGGGGGAACCCAAGAGACCCAGTACTTC. Amino acid sequence: CASSQDGGTQETQYF.

A few counts support this clone. One junction end does not reproduce the germline sequence, and a read error may be involved. The chain couples TRBV5-6 to TRBJ1-5; possible D gene TRBD1, 5 bases. The CDR3 loop spans 13 amino acids. Per germline, CDR1 SGHDT and CDR2 YYEEEE. The CDR3 here is CASSSAYGGPTDF. The DNA for the CDR3 is TGTGCCAGCAGCTCCGCGTACGGGGGTCCCACGGATTTT.

The CDR3, as DNA: TGTGCCAGCAGCGGCGATGGGGGGGTCTATGGCTACACCTTC. It codes for CASSGDGGVYGYTF. The V gene is TRBV27, the J gene TRBJ1-2; D might be TRBD1 (5 bases). Trimming took 6 bases from V and 4 from J, leaving 15 bases between them. Germline values: CDR1 MNHEY, CDR2 SMNVEV (reference sequence). CDR3 length: 14 residues.

V usage is TRBV7-9 and J usage is TRBJ2-7; the D is unclear. Germline V CDR1 and CDR2: SEHNR, FQNEAQ (reference sequence). The CDR3 loop spans 12 amino acids. Trimming pared 5 bases from V and 4 bases from J, leaving 9 bases between. The CDR3 DNA is TGTGCCAGCAGCCGCGCCGGGTACGAGCAGTACTTC. This gives the protein CASSRAGYEQYF.

The CDR3 coding sequence is TGTGCCAGCAGTCCCGACTGGATCAACTATGGCTACACCTTC. Encoded protein: CASSPDWINYGYTF. This chain connects TRBV6-6 to TRBJ1-2; unclear D gene. Trimming took 5 bases from V and 2 from J, leaving 12 bases between them. The CDR3 runs to 14 residues. CDR1 MNHNY and CDR2 SVGAGI come from the germline V gene (reference sequence).